This T cell receptor beta chain was recorded in a study of early T cells in non-severe SARS-CoV-2 infection (dated by TCRdb to 2020 to 2023). Background for the entire study: Because TCR sequencing was done on bulk RNA from unsorted whole blood, the alpha and beta chains could not be paired.

There are many counts of this clonotype. Which antigen it targets is not known. No much larger clone exists at a distance of one base, and base qualities are not known. To prepare the library, 5' RACE was applied. Reads for this sample came from a NextSeq 500. The TCR library protocol attached unique molecular identifiers to individual cDNA molecules to correct for sequencing error and PCR bias. Both TCR alpha and beta chains were sequenced, and tight co-correlation was observed between alpha and beta sequence abundances in each sample. The original methods were these. Decombinator V4 was used to annotate the V gene, J gene and CDR3 of the TCR sequences. Expanded TCRs were defined as changing significantly between any two time points under a Poisson model with p below 0.0001. TCR abundances were normalised to the total number of TCRs sequenced in each sample and reported as counts per million. TRAV1-2 paired with TRAJ12, TRAJ20 or TRAJ33 defined MAIT TCRs, while TRAV10 paired with TRAJ18 defined iNKT TCRs. A search of VDJdb, accessed on 1 November 2021, was run for TCRs annotated to CMV, EBV and SARS-CoV-2, with TCRs annotated for multiple antigens excluded. TCRdb trimmed the raw reads at Q25, called clones with MiXCR and kept productive beta chains. Rows with one shared CDR3 protein collapse into an entry with the most common genes and DNA. The V and J calls come from TCRdb's annotation, not from the publication. Present in this sample are tens of thousands of distinct CDR3 sequences, around 9.7% of which were seen just once. In total, the top ten clones hold less than 25% of the sample.

Overall results and qualifications from the work: Matching against VDJdb was skewed toward anti-spike CD8 responses, likely underestimated virus-specific expansions, and missed private and CD4 specificities.

The germline V gene (reference sequence) specifies DFQATT as CDR1 and SNEGSKA as CDR2. There are 13 amino acids in the CDR3, from cysteine to phenylalanine inclusive. The sequence is cut down to CDR3 DNA, 39 bases in frame from base 1. V is clipped by 3 bases and J by 2 bases, and the sequence between their germline boundaries is 11 bases long. A case-control design nested within a healthcare worker cohort in London, UK, was used, with weekly nasopharyngeal swab PCR tests and blood sampling performed. Healthcare workers were recruited during the week of the UK lockdown, between 23 and 31 March 2020, and followed weekly for up to roughly 15 weeks.

The TCR sequence derives from an adult who was a healthcare worker with PCR-confirmed SARS-CoV-2 infection or an uninfected control (not recorded which). The V and J segments used are TRBV20-1 and TRBJ2-7, with no confidently assigned D gene. The sequencing input was whole blood. The sequenced DNA: TGCAGTGCTAGTTCCGGTAAACCCTACGAGCAGTACTTC. This yields the protein CSASSGKPYEQYF.